This T cell receptor (beta chain) was observed in a study of cytomegalovirus exposure and HLA in healthy donors. From germline, CDR1 is SNHLY and CDR2 FYNNEI. The CDR3 has 14 residues. V lost 7 bases to trimming and J lost 1 base, with 13 bases between them. The PCR employed 60 Vbeta primers together with 13 Jbeta primers. The data were produced by immunoSEQ multiplex PCR, yet TCRdb's version contains in-frame clones alone and is incomplete. Here the sample spans about 200,000 clones, roughly 80% being singletons. The study, taken as a whole, reports: Reported findings show TCR beta sequences accurately forecast HLA-A and HLA-B alleles in most subjects. Analysis performed later showed TCR beta chains linked to HLA being more clonally expanded than equally common others. Further analysis was carried out later, and it showed several of the most significant clusters appearing linked to common viral pathogens.

A remark on this clone: Its matching antigen is unknown.

The TCR comes from a woman aged 35 to 49 in good health and CMV-seronegative. The V gene is TRBV2, the J gene TRBJ1-1; no reliable D call. Sequencing input: PBMCs. CDR3 loop: CASMGDSWNTEAFF. The CDR3, as DNA: TGTGCCAGCATGGGAGACTCATGGAACACTGAAGCTTTCTTT.